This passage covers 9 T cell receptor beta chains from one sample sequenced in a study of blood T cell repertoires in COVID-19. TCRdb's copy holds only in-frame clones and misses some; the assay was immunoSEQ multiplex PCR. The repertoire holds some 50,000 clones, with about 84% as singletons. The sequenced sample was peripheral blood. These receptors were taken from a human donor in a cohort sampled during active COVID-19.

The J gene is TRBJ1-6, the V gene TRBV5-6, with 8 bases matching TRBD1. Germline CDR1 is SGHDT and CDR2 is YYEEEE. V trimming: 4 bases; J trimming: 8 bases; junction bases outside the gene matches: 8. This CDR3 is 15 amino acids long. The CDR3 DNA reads TGTGCCAGCAGCATTCAGGGGGCTATATATTCACCCCTCCACTTT. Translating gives CASSIQGAIYSPLHF.

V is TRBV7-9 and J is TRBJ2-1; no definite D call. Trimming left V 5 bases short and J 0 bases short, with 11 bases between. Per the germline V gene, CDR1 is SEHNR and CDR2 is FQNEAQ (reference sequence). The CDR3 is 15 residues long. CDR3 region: CASSLLRSSYNEQFF. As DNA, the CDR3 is TGTGCCAGCAGCCTACTGAGGAGCTCCTACAATGAGCAGTTCTTC.

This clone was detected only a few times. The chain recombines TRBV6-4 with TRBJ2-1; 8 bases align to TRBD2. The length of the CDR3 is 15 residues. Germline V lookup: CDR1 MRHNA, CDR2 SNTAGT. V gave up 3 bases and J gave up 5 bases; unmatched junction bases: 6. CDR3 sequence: CASSEAGGTNNEQFF. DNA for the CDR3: TGTGCCAGCAGTGAGGCGGGGGGCACAAACAATGAGCAGTTCTTC.

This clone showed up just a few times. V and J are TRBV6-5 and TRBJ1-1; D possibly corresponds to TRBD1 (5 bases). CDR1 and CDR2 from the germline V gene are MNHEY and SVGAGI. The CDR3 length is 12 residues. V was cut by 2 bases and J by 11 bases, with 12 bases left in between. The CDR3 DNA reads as TGTGCCAGCAGTTACCGCGACAGTCGGGCTTTCTTT. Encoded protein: CASSYRDSRAFF.

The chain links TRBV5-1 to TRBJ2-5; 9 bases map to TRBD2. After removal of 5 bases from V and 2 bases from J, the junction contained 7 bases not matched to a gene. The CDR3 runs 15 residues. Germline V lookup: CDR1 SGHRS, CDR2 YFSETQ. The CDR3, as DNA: TGCGCCAGCAGAATCGCCCTAGCGGGGCAAGAGACCCAGTACTTC. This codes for CASRIALAGQETQYF.

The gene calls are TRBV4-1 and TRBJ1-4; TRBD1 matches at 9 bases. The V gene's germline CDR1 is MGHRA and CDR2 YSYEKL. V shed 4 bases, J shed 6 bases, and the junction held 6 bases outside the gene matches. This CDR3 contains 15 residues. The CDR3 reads CASSRSRTGDEKLFF. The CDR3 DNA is TGCGCCAGCAGCCGAAGTCGGACAGGGGATGAAAAACTGTTTTTT.

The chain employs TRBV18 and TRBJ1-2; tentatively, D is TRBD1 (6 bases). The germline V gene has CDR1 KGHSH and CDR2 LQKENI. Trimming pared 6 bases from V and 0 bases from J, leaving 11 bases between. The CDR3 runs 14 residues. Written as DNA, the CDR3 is TGTGCCAGCTCGCAGGGGCCTACTAACTATGGCTACACCTTC. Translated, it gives CASSQGPTNYGYTF.

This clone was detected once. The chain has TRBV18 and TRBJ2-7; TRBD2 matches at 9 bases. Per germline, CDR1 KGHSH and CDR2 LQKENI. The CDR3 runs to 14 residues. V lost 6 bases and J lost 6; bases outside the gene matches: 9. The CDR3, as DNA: TGTGCCAGCTCTGCCGGGACTAGCAGTATCGAGCAGTACTTC. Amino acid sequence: CASSAGTSSIEQYF. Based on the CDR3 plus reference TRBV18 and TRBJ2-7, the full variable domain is NAGVMQNPRHLVRRRGQEARLRCSPMKGHSHVYWYRQLPEEGLKFMVYLQKENIIDESGMPKERFSAEFPKEGPSILRIQQVVRGDSAAYFCASSAGTSSIEQYFGPGTRLTVT.

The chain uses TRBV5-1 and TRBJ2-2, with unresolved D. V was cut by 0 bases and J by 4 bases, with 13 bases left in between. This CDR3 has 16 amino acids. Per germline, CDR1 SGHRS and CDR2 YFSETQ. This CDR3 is CASSLVAQAVTGELFF. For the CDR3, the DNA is TGCGCCAGCAGCTTGGTTGCCCAAGCCGTCACCGGGGAGCTGTTTTTT.